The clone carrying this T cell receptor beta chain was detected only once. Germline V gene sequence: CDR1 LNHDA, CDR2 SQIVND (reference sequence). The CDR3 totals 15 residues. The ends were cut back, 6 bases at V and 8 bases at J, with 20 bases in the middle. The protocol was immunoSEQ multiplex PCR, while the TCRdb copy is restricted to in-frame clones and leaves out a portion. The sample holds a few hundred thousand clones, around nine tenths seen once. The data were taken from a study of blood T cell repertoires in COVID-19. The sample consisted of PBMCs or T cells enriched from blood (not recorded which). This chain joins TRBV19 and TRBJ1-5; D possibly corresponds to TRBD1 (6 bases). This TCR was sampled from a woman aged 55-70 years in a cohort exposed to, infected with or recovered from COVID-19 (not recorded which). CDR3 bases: TGTGCCAGTAGCCCGGAGGGGGGGGTTTTGAAGCCCCAGCATTTT. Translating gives CASSPEGGVLKPQHF. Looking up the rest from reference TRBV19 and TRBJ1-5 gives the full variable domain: DGGITQSPKYLFRKEGQNVTLSCEQNLNHDAMYWYRQDPGQGLRLIYYSQIVNDFQKGDIAEGYSVSREKKESFPLTVTSAQKNPTAFYLCASSPEGGVLKPQHFGDGTRLSIL.